This T cell receptor beta chain was recovered during a study of blood T cell repertoires in COVID-19. Enrolled through a virtual design, the participants were between about 18 and 89 years of age and came from 24 US areas. Which cohort a participant joined came from the clinical history participants gave. Donors of Cohort 3 who recovered were those that had two negative PCRs, clearance, or symptom resolution. Measured with immunoSEQ multiplex PCR; TCRdb has only the in-frame clones, and not every one. Counted here are 190,000 or so clones, more than 70% occurring once; the ten biggest clones make up around 9%. The CDR3 contains 13 residues. Germline V gene lookup returns CDR1 MGHDK and CDR2 SYGVNS. Trimming pared 5 bases from V and 5 bases from J, leaving 11 bases between.

The chain couples TRBV25-1 to TRBJ2-3; D is undetermined. The source is a woman aged 25 to 39 who had recovered from COVID-19. Sample: PBMCs or T cells enriched from blood (not recorded which). CDR3 in DNA: TGTGCCAGCAGTTTTGATTCACAAGATACGCAGTATTTT. Translation gives CASSFDSQDTQYF. Variable domain in full (rest from reference TRBV25-1 and TRBJ2-3): EADIYQTPRYLVIGTGKKITLECSQTMGHDKMYWYQQDPGMELHLIHYSYGVNSTEKGDLSSESTVSRIRTEHFPLTLESARPSHTSQYLCASSFDSQDTQYFGPGTRLTVL.